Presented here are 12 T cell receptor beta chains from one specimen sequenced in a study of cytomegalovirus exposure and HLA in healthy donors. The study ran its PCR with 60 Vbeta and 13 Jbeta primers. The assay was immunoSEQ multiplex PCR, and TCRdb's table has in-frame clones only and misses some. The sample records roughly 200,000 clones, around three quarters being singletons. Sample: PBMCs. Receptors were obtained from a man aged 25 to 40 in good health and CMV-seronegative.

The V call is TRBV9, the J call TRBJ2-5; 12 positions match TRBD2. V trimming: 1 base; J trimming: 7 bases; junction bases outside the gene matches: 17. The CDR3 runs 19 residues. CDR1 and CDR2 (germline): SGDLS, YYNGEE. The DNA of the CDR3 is TGTGCCAGCAGCGTACAGGGCCTAGCGGGGGGGGGAGCGTTGGGGACCCAGTACTTC. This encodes CASSVQGLAGGGALGTQYF.

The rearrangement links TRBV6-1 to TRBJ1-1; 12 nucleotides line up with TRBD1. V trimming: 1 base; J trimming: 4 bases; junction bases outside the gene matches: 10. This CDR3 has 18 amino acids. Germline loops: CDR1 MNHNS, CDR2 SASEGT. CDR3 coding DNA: TGTGCCAGCAGTGAAGTTGGGACAGGGGGCGCGTTTTCCACTGAAGCTTTCTTT. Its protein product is CASSEVGTGGAFSTEAFF.

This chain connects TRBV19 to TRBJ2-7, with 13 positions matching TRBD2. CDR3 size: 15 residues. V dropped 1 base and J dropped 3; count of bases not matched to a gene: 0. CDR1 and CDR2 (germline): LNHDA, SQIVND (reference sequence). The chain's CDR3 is CASSIGLAGGYEQYF. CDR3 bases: TGTGCCAGTAGTATAGGACTAGCGGGAGGCTACGAGCAGTACTTC.

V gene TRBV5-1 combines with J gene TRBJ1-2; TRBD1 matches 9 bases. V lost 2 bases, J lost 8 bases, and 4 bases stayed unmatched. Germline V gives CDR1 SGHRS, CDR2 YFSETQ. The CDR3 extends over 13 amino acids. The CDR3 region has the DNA TGCGCCAGCAGCTTACAGGGGGCCAACGGCTACACCTTC. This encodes CASSLQGANGYTF.

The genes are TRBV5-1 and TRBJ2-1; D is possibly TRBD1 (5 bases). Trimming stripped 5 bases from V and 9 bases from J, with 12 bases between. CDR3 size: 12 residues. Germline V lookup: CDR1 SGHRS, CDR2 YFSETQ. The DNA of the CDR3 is TGCGCCAGCAGTTCAGGGAAGGGTGAGCAGTTCTTC. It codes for CASSSGKGEQFF. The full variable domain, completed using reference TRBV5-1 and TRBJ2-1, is KAGVTQTPRYLIKTRGQQVTLSCSPISGHRSVSWYQQTPGQGLQFLFEYFSETQRNKGNFPGRFSGRQFSNSRSEMNVSTLELGDSALYLCASSSGKGEQFFGPGTRLTVL.

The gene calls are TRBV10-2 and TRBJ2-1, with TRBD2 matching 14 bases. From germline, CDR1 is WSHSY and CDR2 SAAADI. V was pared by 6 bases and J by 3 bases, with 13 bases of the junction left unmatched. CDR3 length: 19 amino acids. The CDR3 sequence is CASRGTSGRSLLHYNEQFF. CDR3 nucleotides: TGCGCCAGCAGAGGGACTAGCGGGAGATCCCTCCTACACTACAATGAGCAGTTCTTC.

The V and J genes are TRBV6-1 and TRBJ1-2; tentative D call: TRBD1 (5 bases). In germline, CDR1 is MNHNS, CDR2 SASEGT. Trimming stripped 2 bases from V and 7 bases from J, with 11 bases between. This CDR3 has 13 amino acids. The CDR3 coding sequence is TGTGCCAGCAGTGAATCAGGGTTCGGTGGCTACACCTTC. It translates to CASSESGFGGYTF.

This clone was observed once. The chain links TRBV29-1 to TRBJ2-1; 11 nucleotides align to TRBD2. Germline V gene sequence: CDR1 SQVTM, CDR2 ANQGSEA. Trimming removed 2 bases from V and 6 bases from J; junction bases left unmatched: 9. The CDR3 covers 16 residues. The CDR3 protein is CSVEPLLAGVGNEQFF. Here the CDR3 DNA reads TGCAGCGTTGAACCCCTACTAGCGGGAGTGGGCAATGAGCAGTTCTTC.

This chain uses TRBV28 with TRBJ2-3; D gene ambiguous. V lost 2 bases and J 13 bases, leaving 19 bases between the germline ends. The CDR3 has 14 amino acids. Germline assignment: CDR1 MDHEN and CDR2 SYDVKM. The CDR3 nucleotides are TGTGCCAGCAGTTTAAGTAGTGGGCTCACATTCAAGTATTTT. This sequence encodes CASSLSSGLTFKYF.

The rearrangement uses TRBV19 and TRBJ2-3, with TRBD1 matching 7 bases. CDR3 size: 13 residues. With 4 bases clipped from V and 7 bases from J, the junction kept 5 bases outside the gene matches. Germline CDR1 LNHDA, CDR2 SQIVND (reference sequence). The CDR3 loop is CASSKGTVNTQYF. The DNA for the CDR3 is TGTGCCAGTAGTAAGGGGACAGTTAATACGCAGTATTTT.

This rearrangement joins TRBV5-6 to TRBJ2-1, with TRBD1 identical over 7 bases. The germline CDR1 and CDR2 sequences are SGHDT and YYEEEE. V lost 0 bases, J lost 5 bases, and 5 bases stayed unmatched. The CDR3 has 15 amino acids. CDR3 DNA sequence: TGTGCCAGCAGCTTGGGCCAGGGGGACGACAATGAGCAGTTCTTC. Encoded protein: CASSLGQGDDNEQFF.

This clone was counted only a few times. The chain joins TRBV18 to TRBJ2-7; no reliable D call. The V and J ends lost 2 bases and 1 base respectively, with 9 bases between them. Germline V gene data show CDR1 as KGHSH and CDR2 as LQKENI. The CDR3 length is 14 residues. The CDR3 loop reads CASSPGVRSYEQYF. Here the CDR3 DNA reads TGTGCCAGCTCACCAGGTGTACGGTCCTACGAGCAGTACTTC.